This TCR beta chain was captured in a study of T cells in Graves' hyperthyroidism and ophthalmopathy. General study results and limits: Separation of ophthalmopathy from stable hyperthyroidism was achieved by a 13 V-J model.

In its sample, this clonotype was seen many times. As yet, its antigen is unknown. Amplified TCR beta CDR3 regions derived from RNA transcripts. When the TCR CDR3 underwent first-round RT-PCR, the HTBI primer set was used. TCRdb re-called the multiplex PCR reads with MiXCR, one entry per CDR3 protein. The table has a few hundred thousand distinct CDR3 sequences, 15% to 19% seen once; the top ten hold 25% to 35%. This TCR derives from a young woman with Graves' hyperthyroidism that later progressed to Graves' ophthalmopathy. The sample taken for sequencing was blood.

The CDR3 DNA sequence: TGTGCCAGCAGCACTTCCGACAGAGACAACACAGATACGCAGTATTTT. This translates into CASSTSDRDNTDTQYF. The chain couples TRBV12-3 or TRBV12-4 to TRBJ2-3; D is perhaps TRBD1 (5 bases). The CDR3 sequence is 16 residues long. V shed 6 bases and J shed 2 bases, with 18 bases lying between them.